The entry that follows covers one T cell receptor (beta chain) sequence. Its antigen remains unidentified. Libraries were prepared by immunoSEQ multiplex PCR; TCRdb keeps only in-frame clonotypes and omits some of them. The sample lists under 2.5 million clones, under 95% occurring once. This sample stems from a study of shared clonotypes between healthy human individuals. General observations from the study: As a rule, naive subsets had a larger estimated richness than memory subsets.

Sequencing was carried out using naive CD4+ T cells from PBMCs. Subset here: CD45RA+ positively selected. The sequence was obtained from a man aged 18 to 30 in good health. Some clones in this sample may be carry-over from other donors' samples.

CDR3 region: CASSLRVEQFF. The CDR3 DNA follows: TGTGCCAGCAGCCTCCGCGTTGAGCAGTTCTTC. The chain combines TRBV11-3 with TRBJ2-1; the D is unclear. The CDR3 is 11 amino acids. Germline V gene sequence: CDR1 SGHNT, CDR2 YENEEA. Trimming left V 5 bases short and J 9 bases short, with 8 bases between.